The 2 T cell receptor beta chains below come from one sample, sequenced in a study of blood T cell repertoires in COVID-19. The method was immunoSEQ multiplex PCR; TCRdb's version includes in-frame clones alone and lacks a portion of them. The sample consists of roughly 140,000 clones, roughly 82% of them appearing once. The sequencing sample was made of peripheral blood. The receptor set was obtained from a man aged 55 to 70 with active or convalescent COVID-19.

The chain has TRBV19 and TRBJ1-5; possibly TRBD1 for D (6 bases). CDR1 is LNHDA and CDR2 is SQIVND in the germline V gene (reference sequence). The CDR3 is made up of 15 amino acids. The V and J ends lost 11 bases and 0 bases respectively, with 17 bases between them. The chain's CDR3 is CASNQQGDSNQPQHF. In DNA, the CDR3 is TGTGCCTCCAACCAACAGGGAGATAGCAATCAGCCCCAGCATTTT.

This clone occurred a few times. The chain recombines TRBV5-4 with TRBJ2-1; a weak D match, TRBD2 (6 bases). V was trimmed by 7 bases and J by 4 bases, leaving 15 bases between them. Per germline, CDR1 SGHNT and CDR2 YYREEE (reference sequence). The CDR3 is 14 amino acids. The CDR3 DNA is TGTGCCAGCTCTGAAGCCCGGGGGTACAATGAGCAGTTCTTC. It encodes CASSEARGYNEQFF.